The 10 T cell receptor beta chains below were found in one sample sequenced in a study of cytomegalovirus exposure and HLA in healthy donors. With 60 Vbeta and 13 Jbeta primers, the PCR was carried out. Profiling relied on immunoSEQ multiplex PCR, and the TCRdb table lists in-frame clones only, not all of them. The sample includes about 240,000 clones, 70% to 90% of them seen just once. The specimen was PBMCs. The receptors were sampled from a woman in her sixties in good health and CMV-seropositive.

A few counts support this clone. CDR3 residues: CASSLRPASGRIYEQFF. In DNA form, the CDR3 reads TGTGCCAGCAGTTTACGACCCGCTAGCGGGAGAATCTATGAGCAGTTCTTC. The gene calls are TRBV27 and TRBJ2-1; 10 bases fit TRBD2. Trimming at V came to 2 bases and at J to 8 bases, leaving 12 bases not matched to a gene. This CDR3 region has 17 residues. Per germline, CDR1 MNHEY and CDR2 SMNVEV (reference sequence).

The rearrangement links TRBV19 to TRBJ2-1, with 7 bases identical to TRBD1. The junction had 3 bases not matched to a gene; V was cut back by 4 bases and J by 6 bases. The CDR3 spans 13 residues. Germline CDR1 is LNHDA and CDR2 is SQIVND (reference sequence). CDR3 coding DNA: TGTGCCAGTAGTAACCGGGACAGCAATGAGCAGTTCTTC. Its translation: CASSNRDSNEQFF.

V and J are TRBV9 and TRBJ1-1; maybe TRBD1 (6 bases). This CDR3 contains 14 residues. Trimming took off 3 bases at V and 6 bases at J, with 15 bases between the two ends. The V gene's germline CDR1 is SGDLS and CDR2 YYNGEE. CDR3 sequence reads: CASSGRQASAEAFF. CDR3 nucleotides: TGTGCCAGCAGCGGACGACAGGCCTCCGCTGAAGCTTTCTTT.

This clone was picked up a small number of times. The chain combines TRBV5-4 with TRBJ2-7, with 9 bases identical to TRBD2. This CDR3 comprises 14 residues. Trimming cost V 3 bases and J 6 bases; bases outside gene matches: 7. The germline gives CDR1 SGHNT, CDR2 YYREEE (reference sequence). This chain's CDR3 is CASSSGLAMGEQYF. Written as DNA, the CDR3 is TGTGCCAGCAGCTCCGGACTAGCGATGGGCGAGCAGTACTTC.

This clone was detected only a few times. The chain uses TRBV7-3 and TRBJ2-5; 10 nucleotides agree with TRBD2. The CDR3 is 15 amino acids. The germline V gene encodes CDR1 SGHTA and CDR2 FQGTGA. Trimming at V came to 3 bases and at J to 3 bases, leaving 4 bases not matched to a gene. Here the CDR3 DNA reads TGTGCCAGCAGCTTGGGGGGACTAGCGAAAGAGACCCAGTACTTC. Protein: CASSLGGLAKETQYF.

J is TRBJ1-1 and V is TRBV5-6; no clear D gene. From germline, CDR1 is SGHDT and CDR2 YYEEEE. CDR3 size: 16 residues. With 5 bases removed from V and 2 bases from J, the gap between germline ends came to 19 bases. The CDR3 DNA is TGTGCCAGCAGTCTAGATCTGCCCGGGGTTAACACTGAAGCTTTCTTT. It translates to CASSLDLPGVNTEAFF.

J is TRBJ2-3 and V is TRBV2; TRBD2 matches 8 bases. Germline V gene sequence: CDR1 SNHLY, CDR2 FYNNEI. The CDR3 covers 15 residues. With 6 bases clipped from V and 1 base from J, the junction kept 6 bases outside the gene matches. The DNA of the CDR3 is TGTGCCAGCAGACTAACGGGACTAGGCACAGATACGCAGTATTTT. Translating gives CASRLTGLGTDTQYF.

This sequence joins TRBV9 and TRBJ2-7; D is possibly TRBD2 (6 bases). Germline V gene lookup returns CDR1 SGDLS and CDR2 YYNGEE. The CDR3 totals 13 residues. Trimming removed 4 bases from V and 7 bases from J, with 15 bases in between. The CDR3 loop is CASSPYGGYEQYF. The CDR3 DNA is TGTGCCAGCAGCCCATACGGGGGTTATGAGCAGTACTTC.

The chain recombines TRBV27 with TRBJ2-2; 15 nucleotides line up with TRBD2. The CDR3 runs 18 residues. In germline, CDR1 is MNHEY, CDR2 SMNVEV (reference sequence). The J segment lost 4 bases and the V segment lost 7 bases, leaving 10 bases of the junction unmatched. The DNA of the CDR3 is TGTGCCAGCACAAATCCGGGACTAGCGGGAGGTCCCACCGGGGAGCTGTTTTTT. Translating gives CASTNPGLAGGPTGELFF.

V usage is TRBV5-1 and J usage is TRBJ2-1; D remains unclear. V gave up 1 base and J gave up 7 bases, with 6 bases separating them. The CDR3 loop spans 12 amino acids. Germline lookup yields CDR1 SGHRS and CDR2 YFSETQ. The CDR3: CASSLMANEQFF. CDR3 sequence (DNA): TGCGCCAGCAGCTTGATGGCAAATGAGCAGTTCTTC. Full variable domain (remainder filled in from reference TRBV5-1 and TRBJ2-1): KAGVTQTPRYLIKTRGQQVTLSCSPISGHRSVSWYQQTPGQGLQFLFEYFSETQRNKGNFPGRFSGRQFSNSRSEMNVSTLELGDSALYLCASSLMANEQFFGPGTRLTVL.